Shown below are 32 T cell receptor beta chains from a single sample sequenced in a study of T cell responses to AZD1222 COVID-19 vaccine. Libraries were prepared by immunoSEQ multiplex PCR; TCRdb keeps only in-frame clonotypes and omits some of them. Of about 130,000 clones in the sample, 70% to 90% were seen once. Sequencing used peripheral blood, obtained 28 days after the second AZD1222 dose. Receptors were obtained from an adult who received the AZD1222 COVID-19 vaccine.

In the case of this clone: The identical CDR3 is also encoded by other nucleotide sequences in the sample. This chain connects TRBV7-3 to TRBJ1-1, with 7 bases identical to TRBD1. V trimming: 5 bases; J trimming: 5 bases; junction bases outside the gene matches: 5. The germline V gene has CDR1 SGHTA and CDR2 FQGTGA. The CDR3 runs 13 residues. Here the CDR3 DNA reads TGTGCCAGCAGCCTTCAGGGGGGGACTGAAGCTTTCTTT. It yields the protein CASSLQGGTEAFF. Variable domain in full (rest from reference TRBV7-3 and TRBJ1-1): GAGVSQTPSNKVTEKGKYVELRCDPISGHTALYWYRQSLGQGPEFLIYFQGTGAADDSGLPNDRFFAVRPEGSVSTLKIQRTERGDSAVYLCASSLQGGTEAFFGQGTRLTVV.

The chain uses TRBV6-5 and TRBJ2-3; D might be TRBD2 (5 bases). V dropped 6 bases and J dropped 6 bases, with 10 bases sitting between them. Germline V gene lookup returns CDR1 MNHEY and CDR2 SVGAGI. The CDR3 contains 12 residues. CDR3 in amino acids: CASRGSGDTQYF. Written as DNA, the CDR3 is TGTGCCAGCAGAGGGAGTGGCGATACGCAGTATTTT.

CDR3 bases: TGTGCCAGCAGCGACAAAGAGCCGGTGGCTTCCGGGGAGCTGTTTTTT. It yields the protein CASSDKEPVASGELFF. This chain connects TRBV7-6 to TRBJ2-2, with D uncertain. V lost 5 bases to trimming and J lost 6 bases, with 19 bases between them. The CDR3 runs to 16 residues. Germline values: CDR1 SGHVS, CDR2 FNYEAQ.

The V call is TRBV27, the J call TRBJ1-3; a weak D match, TRBD1 (5 bases). The V end was cut by 3 bases, the J end by 4 bases, with 13 bases between. The CDR3 runs to 15 residues. CDR1 is MNHEY, CDR2 SMNVEV, per germline (reference sequence). Here the CDR3 DNA reads TGTGCCAGCAGTTTTGGTGTAGGGGTCGGAAACACCATATATTTT. This encodes CASSFGVGVGNTIYF.

The chain links TRBV6-2 or TRBV6-3 to TRBJ1-1; possible D gene TRBD1, 5 bases. CDR3 length equals 14 residues. Looked up from germline, CDR1 is MNHEY and CDR2 is SVGEGT. V was cut by 6 bases and J by 4 bases, with 15 bases left in between. CDR3 bases: TGTGCCAGCAGCCGCCAGGGCGCCGGCACTGAAGCTTTCTTT. It is translated as CASSRQGAGTEAFF.

The table lists this clone with a few counts. This rearrangement joins TRBV5-1 to TRBJ1-1, with 7 nucleotides matching TRBD1. CDR1 and CDR2 (germline): SGHRS, YFSETQ. This CDR3 comprises 13 residues. Trimming took 4 bases from V and 0 from J; bases not matched to a gene: 0. The CDR3 sequence: CASSDRVNTEAFF. The CDR3 bases are TGCGCCAGCAGCGACAGGGTGAACACTGAAGCTTTCTTT.

The V gene is TRBV5-6, the J gene TRBJ1-6; 7 nucleotides agree with TRBD1. CDR1 and CDR2 from the germline V gene are SGHDT and YYEEEE. Losses at the gene ends were 1 base for V and 6 bases for J; bases not matched to a gene: 10. The CDR3 sequence is 17 residues long. CDR3 amino acids: CASSLLGTDTSNSPLHF. The CDR3 DNA sequence: TGTGCCAGCAGCTTGTTGGGGACAGACACTTCTAATTCACCCCTCCACTTT.

CDR3: CASSYFPRGRNEQFF. In nucleotides, the CDR3 is TGTGCCAGCAGTTACTTCCCACGGGGGAGGAATGAGCAGTTCTTC. The chain recombines TRBV6-5 with TRBJ2-1; TRBD2 is a possible D gene (6 bases). Trimming took 1 base from V and 7 from J, leaving 14 bases between them. This CDR3 is built from 15 residues. Germline values: CDR1 MNHEY, CDR2 SVGAGI.

J is TRBJ1-5 and V is TRBV6-5, with D maybe TRBD1 (5 bases). The CDR3 is 13 amino acids. CDR1 and CDR2 (germline): MNHEY, SVGAGI. V was cut by 8 bases and J by 7 bases, with 15 bases left in between. CDR3 amino acids: CASAGGGPQPQHF. CDR3 nucleotides: TGTGCCAGCGCGGGGGGGGGACCGCAGCCCCAGCATTTT.

The chain joins TRBV11-2 to TRBJ2-3, with 11 nucleotides matching TRBD2. The CDR3 sequence is 14 residues long. V shed 3 bases and J 6 bases; nucleotides not matched to a gene: 2. Per the germline V gene, CDR1 is SGHAT and CDR2 is FQNNGV. The CDR3 reads CASSLTSGTDTQYF. The CDR3 DNA reads as TGTGCCAGCAGCTTGACTAGCGGGACGGATACGCAGTATTTT.

This sequence joins TRBV28 and TRBJ2-3; D not resolved. CDR3 length equals 12 residues. Germline lookup yields CDR1 MDHEN and CDR2 SYDVKM. Between the trimmed V and J ends, which lost 2 bases and 6 bases, there was a span of 6 bases. CDR3 DNA: TGTGCCAGCAGTTTAGAAACTGATACGCAGTATTTT. Its protein product is CASSLETDTQYF.

The chain employs TRBV9 and TRBJ2-3; 8 bases agree with TRBD2. Germline CDR1 reads SGDLS; CDR2 reads YYNGEE. The ends lost 4 bases at V and 1 base at J; junction bases unmatched: 8. CDR3 length: 16 amino acids. The CDR3 sequence: CASSPLGGAGTDTQYF. The CDR3 DNA sequence: TGTGCCAGCAGCCCCCTCGGGGGGGCGGGCACAGATACGCAGTATTTT.

This rearrangement joins TRBV6-5 to TRBJ2-2; TRBD1 matches at 11 bases. This CDR3 contains 15 residues. V lost 7 bases to trimming and J lost 5 bases; unmatched junction nucleotides: 6. The germline V gene has CDR1 MNHEY and CDR2 SVGAGI. The CDR3 is CASTGQGVGTGELFF. CDR3 in DNA: TGTGCCAGCACGGGACAGGGGGTTGGGACCGGGGAGCTGTTTTTT.

V is TRBV28 and J is TRBJ1-5; tentatively, D is TRBD1 (5 bases). V lost 7 bases to trimming and J lost 3 bases, with 13 bases between them. The CDR3 contains 14 residues. CDR1 MDHEN and CDR2 SYDVKM come from the germline V gene. The CDR3 spells CASISEGSNQPQHF. The CDR3 nucleotides are TGTGCCAGCATCTCCGAGGGGTCCAATCAGCCCCAGCATTTT.

This clone was seen once. The chain is built from TRBV27 and TRBJ1-6; D is uncertain. V lost 3 bases to trimming and J lost 4 bases, with 7 bases between them. CDR1 and CDR2 from the germline V gene are MNHEY and SMNVEV (reference sequence). The CDR3 length is 14 residues. CDR3 sequence (DNA): TGTGCCAGCAGTTTGGAGGATTATAATTCACCCCTCCACTTT. This codes for CASSLEDYNSPLHF.

This clone was recorded once. The chain employs TRBV12-3 or TRBV12-4 and TRBJ1-2; D unclear. The V end lost 3 bases, the J end lost 4 bases, and 9 bases lay between the germline ends. The CDR3 covers 13 residues. CDR3 DNA sequence: TGTGCCAGCAGTTTCGGATCGGTCTATGGCTACACCTTC. Translated, it gives CASSFGSVYGYTF.

The rearrangement joins TRBV5-1 to TRBJ1-2; D is undetermined. The V end lost 4 bases, the J end lost 8 bases, and 15 bases lay between the germline ends. This CDR3 is 13 amino acids long. CDR1 is SGHRS, CDR2 YFSETQ, per germline. The CDR3, as DNA: TGCGCCAGCAGCCTCCGGGCCGCGGAAGGCTACACCTTC. Translating gives CASSLRAAEGYTF.

This clone appeared once. This chain joins TRBV29-1 and TRBJ2-7, with D possibly matching TRBD2 (6 bases). CDR3 length equals 14 residues. Germline lookup yields CDR1 SQVTM and CDR2 ANQGSEA. The V end was cut by 5 bases, the J end by 0 bases, with 14 bases between. CDR3 loop: CSVRPGLHSYEQYF. CDR3 DNA: TGCAGCGTTCGTCCGGGACTGCACTCCTACGAGCAGTACTTC.

The V and J genes are TRBV18 and TRBJ1-1; D uncertain. With 2 bases removed from V and 3 bases from J, the gap between germline ends came to 10 bases. The CDR3 covers 14 residues. Germline V gives CDR1 KGHSH, CDR2 LQKENI. CDR3 in amino acids: CASSPSAGDTEAFF. The DNA of the CDR3 is TGTGCCAGCTCACCATCCGCAGGAGACACTGAAGCTTTCTTT.

This sequence joins TRBV6-4 and TRBJ1-2, with D uncertain. Trimming removed 5 bases from V and 8 bases from J, with 12 bases in between. Germline CDR1 is MRHNA and CDR2 is SNTAGT. The CDR3 length is 12 residues. As DNA, the CDR3 is TGTGCCAGCAGTAGCGGATCCGAGGGCTACACCTTC. It is translated as CASSSGSEGYTF.

The CDR3 here is CASSQPTSYEQYF. Written as DNA, the CDR3 is TGTGCCAGCAGCCAACCGACTAGTTACGAGCAGTACTTC. The rearrangement links TRBV3-1 (or the pseudogene TRBV3-2) to TRBJ2-7, with D tentatively TRBD2 (6 bases). The germline gives CDR1 LGHDT, CDR2 YNNKEL (reference sequence). V was pared by 2 bases and J by 4 bases, with 9 bases between. The CDR3 is made up of 13 amino acids.

This sequence joins TRBV7-2 and TRBJ1-4; D might be TRBD1 (5 bases). Germline values: CDR1 SGHTA, CDR2 FQGNSA. The CDR3 has 14 residues. Trimming removed 5 bases from V and 4 bases from J, with 11 bases in between. The CDR3 protein is CASSHRDFNEKLFF. The CDR3 DNA sequence: TGTGCCAGCAGCCACCGGGACTTTAATGAAAAACTGTTTTTT.

The chain links TRBV24-1 to TRBJ2-3; possibly TRBD2 for D (6 bases). V was pared by 0 bases and J by 6 bases, with 15 bases between. From germline, CDR1 is KGHDR and CDR2 SFDVKD. The CDR3 is 16 residues long. CDR3 amino acids: CATSDLGGDPADTQYF. The DNA of the CDR3 is TGTGCCACCAGTGATTTGGGAGGGGATCCGGCCGATACGCAGTATTTT.

The chain has TRBV5-1 and TRBJ2-7; TRBD2 agrees at 9 bases. This CDR3 comprises 16 residues. V was pared by 4 bases and J by 3 bases, with 11 bases of the junction left unmatched. The germline gives CDR1 SGHRS, CDR2 YFSETQ. The CDR3 is CASSREGSGSNYEQYF. The CDR3, as DNA: TGCGCCAGCAGCCGCGAGGGTAGCGGGAGCAACTACGAGCAGTACTTC.

This clone was seen a few times. V and J are TRBV5-1 and TRBJ2-7; 10 bases agree with TRBD2. The junction had 4 bases not matched to a gene; V was cut back by 2 bases and J by 2 bases. The germline CDR1 and CDR2 sequences are SGHRS and YFSETQ. The CDR3 spans 15 residues. CDR3 nucleotides: TGCGCCAGCAGCTTTGGTAGCGGGGGGACCTACGAGCAGTACTTC. It translates to CASSFGSGGTYEQYF.

This chain joins TRBV30 and TRBJ2-3, with 7 nucleotides matching TRBD1. J lost 6 bases, V lost 2 bases, and 8 bases had no gene match. Germline CDR1 and CDR2: GTSNPN and SVGIG (reference sequence). The CDR3 contains 14 residues. CDR3 region: CAWSTSGGWDTQYF. CDR3 DNA sequence: TGTGCCTGGAGTACCTCAGGGGGATGGGATACGCAGTATTTT.

The chain couples TRBV12-3 or TRBV12-4 to TRBJ1-1; perhaps TRBD1 as D (5 bases). Trimming cost V 6 bases and J 1 base, with 9 bases left between them. CDR3 size: 13 residues. The CDR3 is CASRSTGNTEAFF. The CDR3 DNA is TGTGCCAGCAGGTCAACAGGGAACACTGAAGCTTTCTTT.

The chain combines TRBV6-5 with TRBJ2-5; D remains unclear. Germline V lookup: CDR1 MNHEY, CDR2 SVGAGI. The CDR3 spans 11 residues. The V end was cut by 5 bases, the J end by 7 bases, with 8 bases between. CDR3 in amino acids: CASSTYGTQYF. The CDR3 region has the DNA TGTGCCAGCAGTACCTATGGGACCCAGTACTTC.

V is TRBV5-1 and J is TRBJ1-2, with TRBD1 as a possible D gene (6 bases). Germline loops: CDR1 SGHRS, CDR2 YFSETQ. This CDR3 spans 16 amino acids. Deletions cut 4 bases from V and 6 bases from J, with 22 bases between. The CDR3 region is CASSPGTKGLADGYTF. CDR3 coding DNA: TGCGCCAGCAGCCCCGGGACAAAGGGCCTGGCGGATGGCTACACCTTC.

The chain uses TRBV19 and TRBJ1-5; TRBD1 is a possible D gene (6 bases). The ends were cut back, 3 bases at V and 7 bases at J, with 19 bases in the middle. CDR1 LNHDA and CDR2 SQIVND come from the germline V gene (reference sequence). The CDR3 runs to 16 residues. In DNA form, the CDR3 reads TGTGCCAGTAGTATCTCGGGGGGCGCGGTTTTCCAGCCCCAGCATTTT. Its translation: CASSISGGAVFQPQHF.

The V gene is TRBV18, the J gene TRBJ1-2; unclear D gene. The V end lost 0 bases, the J end lost 6 bases, and 14 bases lay between the germline ends. There are 15 residues in the CDR3. Germline assignment: CDR1 KGHSH and CDR2 LQKENI. The CDR3 DNA follows: TGTGCCAGCTCACCACCGATGGGATCTGGAAATGGCTACACCTTC. Translated, it gives CASSPPMGSGNGYTF.

The genes are TRBV3-1 (or the pseudogene TRBV3-2) and TRBJ1-2; 9 bases align to TRBD1. The CDR3 contains 14 residues. Unmatched junction bases numbered 6, after V lost 4 bases and J lost 6 bases. CDR1 is LGHDT and CDR2 is YNNKEL in the germline V gene (reference sequence). The CDR3, as DNA: TGTGCCAGCAGCCCCGGGGACAGGGAAAATGGCTACACCTTC. The encoded protein is CASSPGDRENGYTF.